What follows are 3 T cell receptor beta chains derived from one specimen sequenced in a study of regulatory T cells in long-lasting Graves disease. The sample's time point: persistent/refractory GD, antithyroid drugs over 5 years with positive TRAb. The TCR library was made from RNA extracted from PBMCs. The TCR beta library used iRepertoire HTBI primers with Arm-PCR amplification of CDR3. TCRdb recomputed calls from the multiplex PCR reads with MiXCR, one row per CDR3 protein. The sample has about 470,000 distinct CDR3 sequences, more than 20% seen once. Sequencing used peripheral blood mononuclear cells (PBMCs), obtained when the disease was refractory, from a patient treated with antithyroid drugs. These receptor sequences come from a female donor with Graves disease.

At least ten counts were recorded for this clonotype. The CDR3 DNA reads as TGTGCCAGCCGTCATCCTGAGGCGAACACTGAAGCTTTCTTT. Amino acids: CASRHPEANTEAFF. This chain uses TRBV6-1 with TRBJ1-1; D remains ambiguous. The V gene lost 8 bases and the J gene lost 1 base, with 14 bases spanning the gap. Germline V lookup: CDR1 MNHNS, CDR2 SASEGT. There are 14 residues in the CDR3.

The V and J genes are TRBV20-1 and TRBJ2-3, with a weak D call TRBD1 (6 bases). With 4 bases removed from V and 0 bases from J, the gap between germline ends came to 14 bases. Germline lookup yields CDR1 DFQATT and CDR2 SNEGSKA (reference sequence). The CDR3 loop spans 15 amino acids. CDR3 nucleotides: TGCAGTGCTAAACCCCCACAGGGCAGCACAGATACGCAGTATTTT. It specifies CSAKPPQGSTDTQYF.

This chain joins TRBV19 and TRBJ2-2, with 10 bases identical to TRBD2. The CDR3 totals 14 residues. With 10 bases clipped from V and 7 bases from J, the junction kept 9 bases outside the gene matches. CDR1 and CDR2 (germline): LNHDA, SQIVND (reference sequence). The chain's CDR3 is CATQREGENGELFF. Here the CDR3 DNA reads TGTGCCACCCAGCGGGAGGGCGAGAACGGGGAGCTGTTTTTT. The full variable domain, with the rest looked up from reference TRBV19 and TRBJ2-2, is DGGITQSPKYLFRKEGQNVTLSCEQNLNHDAMYWYRQDPGQGLRLIYYSQIVNDFQKGDIAEGYSVSREKKESFPLTVTSAQKNPTAFYLCATQREGENGELFFGEGSRLTVL.